This T cell receptor beta chain was retrieved from a study of regulatory T cells in long-lasting Graves disease. Time point of the sample: persistent/refractory GD, antithyroid drugs over 5 years with positive TRAb. The TCR library used RNA extracted from PBMCs. Construction of TCR beta libraries relied on iRepertoire HTBI primers and on Arm-PCR targeting CDR3 regions. TCRdb called the multiplex PCR reads again in MiXCR, with one record for every CDR3 protein. The table includes about 460,000 distinct CDR3 sequences, approximately 23% detected once. Ten or more counts support this clonotype. The specimen was peripheral blood mononuclear cells (PBMCs), collected when the disease was refractory, from a patient treated with antithyroid drugs. This TCR derives from a female donor with Graves disease.

The CDR3 sequence: CASSLGADLWNTIYF. The CDR3 region has the DNA TGTGCCAGCAGTTTAGGTGCAGATCTCTGGAACACCATATATTTT. The gene calls are TRBV12-3 or TRBV12-4 and TRBJ1-3; D unresolved. Trimming removed 1 base from V and 7 bases from J, with 14 bases in between. CDR3 length: 15 residues.